The sample holds one count of the clone carrying this T cell receptor beta chain. The antigen remains unidentified. The sample is drawn from a study of chemoradiotherapy in HPV16-positive cancers. The study, taken as a whole, reports: The functional HPV-specific definition rests on just a couple of HPV16-positive patients.

Profiling relied on immunoSEQ multiplex PCR, and the TCRdb table lists in-frame clones only, not all of them. Among about 35,000 clones, approximately 90% were seen once, and the ten largest hold roughly 3.6%. The V gene end was trimmed by 5 bases and the J gene end by 2 bases; junction bases not matched to a gene: 5. The length of the CDR3 is 14 residues. Germline V gene data show CDR1 as SGHVS and CDR2 as FNYEAQ. This receptor was obtained from a human donor with HPV-associated anogenital cancer. The V gene is TRBV7-6, the J gene TRBJ2-7; TRBD2 agrees at 8 bases. Sequenced material: blood, taken from a patient who underwent chemoradiotherapy. The CDR3 sequence is CASSPREGAYEQYF. DNA of the CDR3: TGTGCCAGCAGCCCACGGGAGGGGGCCTACGAGCAGTACTTC.